A selection of T cell receptor beta chains follows, all from one sample in a study of T cells in localized non-small cell lung cancer. Clones were sequenced by immunoSEQ multiplex PCR, and TCRdb holds only the in-frame ones, with some missing. The sample has around 45,000 clones; approximately 86% are singletons. The source material was PBMCs, sampled before any cancer treatment. The receptors come from a man aged 40-75 years with stage II lung adenocarcinoma. The CDR3 runs from the conserved cysteine through the conserved F or W. A D gene is named only where the DNA matches it firmly. The size field is filled for only some rows; it gives once, few, many or a size class.

j_gene,v_gene,d_gene,abundance,CDR3aa,CDR3nt
TRBJ1-4,TRBV19,TRBD1,-,CASTDTLSTGGAKKLFF,TGTGCCAGTACCGATACCCTGTCGACAGGGGGCGCGAAAAAACTGTTTTTT
TRBJ1-2,TRBV7-2,-,-,CASSLAADYGYTF,TGTGCCAGCAGCTTAGCGGCAGATTATGGCTACACCTTC
TRBJ1-3,TRBV6-5,-,few,CASSFSPGAGNTIYF,TGTGCCAGCAGCTTCAGTCCAGGGGCTGGAAACACCATATATTTT
TRBJ1-5,TRBV11-2,-,-,CASSLDLTANNINQPQHF,TGTGCCAGCAGCTTAGATCTGACAGCGAATAACATCAATCAGCCCCAGCATTTT
TRBJ2-1,TRBV23-1,TRBD2,few,CASSPGTSGGAHGRNEQFF,TGCGCCAGCAGTCCGGGGACTAGCGGGGGGGCCCATGGACGCAATGAGCAGTTCTTC
TRBJ1-1,TRBV6-1,-,-,CASSDQQGLNTEAFF,TGTGCCAGCAGTGATCAACAGGGCTTGAACACTGAAGCTTTCTTT
TRBJ2-3,TRBV5-1,-,-,CASSLEKGTGVGWTDTQYF,TGCGCCAGCAGCTTGGAAAAGGGCACCGGAGTCGGCTGGACAGATACGCAGTATTTT
TRBJ2-7,TRBV9,TRBD2,-,CASSVGASGGPLGEQYF,TGTGCCAGCAGCGTAGGGGCTAGCGGGGGACCCCTGGGCGAGCAGTACTTC
TRBJ2-5,TRBV2,TRBD1,-,CASSDPQVTGVVTTQYF,TGTGCCAGCAGTGACCCCCAGGTAACAGGGGTGGTTACGACCCAGTACTTC
TRBJ1-3,TRBV6-6,-,-,CASSYLSRDTGNTIYF,TGTGCCAGCAGTTACCTGTCCCGGGACACGGGAAACACCATATATTTT
TRBJ1-1,TRBV29-1,-,-,CSVALDGLEAFF,TGCAGCGTCGCCTTAGACGGCTTAGAAGCTTTCTTT
TRBJ2-1,TRBV6-5,-,-,CASSYPGVSYNEQFF,TGTGCCAGCAGTTACCCAGGGGTTTCCTACAATGAGCAGTTCTTC
TRBJ2-6,TRBV5-6,-,-,CASSLQGSGANVLTF,TGTGCCAGCAGCCTACAGGGTTCCGGGGCCAACGTCCTGACTTTC
TRBJ1-2,TRBV1,-,-,CTSSQDRTPNYGYTF,TGCACCAGCAGCCAAGACCGGACGCCAAACTATGGCTACACCTTC
TRBJ1-2,TRBV18,-,-,CASSQQKNYGYTF,TGTGCCAGCTCTCAACAGAAAAACTATGGCTACACCTTC
TRBJ1-4,TRBV2,-,-,CASNRGASQSEKLFF,TGTGCCAGCAATAGGGGGGCTTCTCAAAGTGAAAAACTGTTTTTT
TRBJ2-5,TRBV9,TRBD2,-,CASSVGGGASYQETQYF,TGTGCCAGCAGCGTAGGCGGGGGGGCCTCGTACCAAGAGACCCAGTACTTC
TRBJ2-3,TRBV5-1,TRBD1,once,CASSLGTGGEDTQYF,TGCGCCAGCAGCTTGGGGACAGGGGGCGAAGATACGCAGTATTTT
TRBJ1-2,TRBV6-6,-,once,CASSYTNDNGYTF,TGTGCCAGCAGTTATACGAATGATAATGGCTACACCTTC
TRBJ1-2,TRBV18,TRBD1,few,CASSPRGQGATNNYGYTF,TGTGCCAGCTCACCTCGGGGACAGGGCGCTACCAATAACTATGGCTACACCTTC
TRBJ1-1,TRBV2,-,-,CASSESAAINTEAFF,TGTGCCAGCAGTGAATCGGCAGCTATAAACACTGAAGCTTTCTTT
TRBJ1-2,TRBV6-1,-,-,CASSEALNKGGYTF,TGTGCCAGCAGTGAAGCACTCAATAAGGGTGGCTACACCTTC